The rows below give T cell receptor beta chains drawn from one sample of a study of cytomegalovirus exposure and HLA in healthy donors. Method: immunoSEQ multiplex PCR; TCRdb's copy keeps in-frame clones and lacks some. In the table there are about 160,000 clones, roughly 84% of which are singletons. Sequencing used PBMCs. Receptors were obtained from a man between 18 and 29 years old in good health and CMV-seropositive. Each CDR3 is given with its conserved first and last residue. The D gene is left open where the match is weak. Size is stated for part of the rows, as once, few or many counts, or as a class when the clone is expanded.

cdr3_aa: CAWSQQGRRTGELFF; cdr3_nt: TGTGCCTGGAGTCAACAGGGGAGGCGCACCGGGGAGCTGTTTTTT; v_call: TRBV30; clone_size: once; d_call: .; j_call: TRBJ2-2
cdr3_aa: CASSPAGYEETQYF; cdr3_nt: TGTGCCAGCTCACCGGCAGGCTATGAAGAGACCCAGTACTTC; v_call: TRBV18; clone_size: .; d_call: .; j_call: TRBJ2-5
cdr3_aa: CASSFREDRNEAFF; cdr3_nt: TGTGCCAGTAGTTTCAGGGAGGACCGGAACGAAGCTTTCTTT; v_call: TRBV19; clone_size: .; d_call: .; j_call: TRBJ1-1
cdr3_aa: CASSLGRQNTEAFF; cdr3_nt: TGTGCCAGCAGCTTGGGCCGCCAGAACACTGAAGCTTTCTTT; v_call: TRBV7-2; clone_size: once; d_call: .; j_call: TRBJ1-1
cdr3_aa: CASSVDSAPNTEAFF; cdr3_nt: TGTGCCAGCAGCGTAGATTCAGCGCCGAACACTGAAGCTTTCTTT; v_call: TRBV9; clone_size: .; d_call: .; j_call: TRBJ1-1
cdr3_aa: CASSQDRRQAPHLNTGELFF; cdr3_nt: TGCGCCAGCAGCCAAGACCGACGGCAGGCCCCCCATCTCAACACCGGGGAGCTGTTTTTT; v_call: TRBV4-3; clone_size: .; d_call: .; j_call: TRBJ2-2
cdr3_aa: CASSLAGGTDTQYF; cdr3_nt: TGTGCCAGCAGCTTGGCGGGGGGCACAGATACGCAGTATTTT; v_call: TRBV5-6; clone_size: many; d_call: .; j_call: TRBJ2-3
cdr3_aa: CASSGGVF; cdr3_nt: TGTGCCAGCAGCGGAGGAGTCTTT; v_call: TRBV9; clone_size: once; d_call: .; j_call: TRBJ1-1
cdr3_aa: CASSDGRGYNSPLHF; cdr3_nt: TGTGCCAGCAGTGACGGGAGAGGGTATAATTCACCCCTCCACTTT; v_call: TRBV6-4; clone_size: .; d_call: .; j_call: TRBJ1-6
cdr3_aa: CASSPPSRGTGELFF; cdr3_nt: TGTGCCAGCAGCCCTCCCTCCAGAGGCACCGGGGAGCTGTTTTTT; v_call: TRBV9; clone_size: .; d_call: .; j_call: TRBJ2-2
cdr3_aa: CASSFDSTEAFF; cdr3_nt: TGTGCCAGCAGCTTTGACAGCACTGAAGCTTTCTTT; v_call: TRBV5-4; clone_size: once; d_call: .; j_call: TRBJ1-1
cdr3_aa: CASSIIIGQNTGELFF; cdr3_nt: TGCGCCAGCAGCATAATAATAGGACAGAACACCGGGGAGCTGTTTTTT; v_call: TRBV5-1; clone_size: .; d_call: .; j_call: TRBJ2-2
cdr3_aa: CASSPPGLGAYTQYF; cdr3_nt: TGTGCCAGCAGCCCTCCGGGACTAGGGGCATATACGCAGTATTTT; v_call: TRBV7-9; clone_size: .; d_call: TRBD2; j_call: TRBJ2-3
cdr3_aa: CAWRRTGVNQPQHF; cdr3_nt: TGTGCCTGGAGGAGGACAGGTGTCAATCAGCCCCAGCATTTT; v_call: TRBV30; clone_size: .; d_call: TRBD1; j_call: TRBJ1-5
cdr3_aa: CASSLGPSGGTDTQYF; cdr3_nt: TGTGCCAGCAGCTTAGGTCCCAGCGGGGGGACAGATACGCAGTATTTT; v_call: TRBV7-6; clone_size: few; d_call: TRBD2; j_call: TRBJ2-3
cdr3_aa: CASSSDRGSYGYTF; cdr3_nt: TGTGCCAGCAGCTCCGACAGGGGATCCTATGGCTACACCTTC; v_call: TRBV11-2; clone_size: .; d_call: TRBD1; j_call: TRBJ1-2
cdr3_aa: CASRPPGGGNYGYTF; cdr3_nt: TGTGCAAGTCGCCCGCCCGGCGGCGGTAACTATGGCTACACCTTC; v_call: TRBV12-2; clone_size: .; d_call: .; j_call: TRBJ1-2
cdr3_aa: CASSLVPGQGASGELFF; cdr3_nt: TGCGCCAGCAGCTTGGTCCCGGGACAGGGGGCATCCGGGGAGCTGTTTTTT; v_call: TRBV5-1; clone_size: .; d_call: TRBD1; j_call: TRBJ2-2
cdr3_aa: CASSQGGQGSYEQYF; cdr3_nt: TGTGCCAGCAGCCAGGGCGGACAGGGCTCCTACGAGCAGTACTTC; v_call: TRBV4-2; clone_size: .; d_call: TRBD1; j_call: TRBJ2-7
cdr3_aa: CASSPRGLGPLEQFF; cdr3_nt: TGCGCCAGCAGCCCGCGGGGCCTGGGACCCTTGGAGCAGTTCTTC; v_call: TRBV4-1; clone_size: .; d_call: .; j_call: TRBJ2-1
cdr3_aa: CASSIDQGSNSPLHF; cdr3_nt: TGTGCCAGTAGTATAGATCAGGGTTCGAATTCACCCCTCCACTTT; v_call: TRBV19; clone_size: .; d_call: .; j_call: TRBJ1-6
cdr3_aa: CASSSPGDRATGELFF; cdr3_nt: TGTGCCAGCAGCTCCCCTGGGGACAGGGCCACCGGGGAGCTGTTTTTT; v_call: TRBV7-3; clone_size: .; d_call: TRBD1; j_call: TRBJ2-2
cdr3_aa: CASSHRDNTEAFF; cdr3_nt: TGTGCCAGCAGCCACAGGGACAACACTGAAGCTTTCTTT; v_call: TRBV7-9; clone_size: .; d_call: .; j_call: TRBJ1-1
cdr3_aa: CASSRTGVRTEAFF; cdr3_nt: TGTGCCAGCAGCCGGACAGGGGTCAGGACTGAAGCTTTCTTT; v_call: TRBV5-6; clone_size: .; d_call: TRBD1; j_call: TRBJ1-1
cdr3_aa: CAIQDRGRPKNIQYF; cdr3_nt: TGTGCCATCCAAGACAGGGGGCGCCCCAAAAACATTCAGTACTTC; v_call: TRBV6-1; clone_size: few; d_call: TRBD1; j_call: TRBJ2-4
cdr3_aa: CASAVGGGTDTQYF; cdr3_nt: TGTGCCAGCGCGGTGGGTGGAGGAACAGATACGCAGTATTTT; v_call: TRBV11-2; clone_size: few; d_call: .; j_call: TRBJ2-3
cdr3_aa: CASSETGRGLNGYTF; cdr3_nt: TGTGCCAGCAGTGAAACCGGCAGGGGGCTGAATGGCTACACCTTC; v_call: TRBV6-1; clone_size: .; d_call: TRBD1; j_call: TRBJ1-2
cdr3_aa: CASRAGTGDYEQYF; cdr3_nt: TGTGCCAGCAGGGCCGGGACAGGGGACTACGAGCAGTACTTC; v_call: TRBV7-9; clone_size: once; d_call: TRBD1; j_call: TRBJ2-7
cdr3_aa: CAGSQESRGTGRIGELFF; cdr3_nt: TGTGCCGGCAGCCAAGAATCGCGTGGGACAGGACGTATCGGGGAGCTGTTTTTT; v_call: TRBV4-2; clone_size: .; d_call: TRBD1; j_call: TRBJ2-2
cdr3_aa: CATGYSNQPQHF; cdr3_nt: TGTGCCACCGGGTATTCCAATCAGCCCCAGCATTTT; v_call: TRBV10-3; clone_size: .; d_call: .; j_call: TRBJ1-5
cdr3_aa: CASSDWDTGNTIYF; cdr3_nt: TGTGCCAGCAGTGATTGGGACACTGGAAACACCATATATTTT; v_call: TRBV9; clone_size: few; d_call: .; j_call: TRBJ1-3
cdr3_aa: CASSLETVSNEKLFF; cdr3_nt: TGTGCCAGCAGTTTAGAGACAGTATCTAATGAAAAACTGTTTTTT; v_call: TRBV7-9; clone_size: .; d_call: .; j_call: TRBJ1-4
cdr3_aa: CASSKGGGTRYEQYF; cdr3_nt: TGTGCCAGCAGCAAAGGGGGCGGGACGAGGTACGAGCAGTACTTC; v_call: TRBV21-1; clone_size: .; d_call: .; j_call: TRBJ2-7
cdr3_aa: CASSQDSRTTSKVEQYF; cdr3_nt: TGCGCCAGCAGCCAAGATTCACGAACGACAAGCAAGGTCGAGCAGTACTTC; v_call: TRBV4-3; clone_size: .; d_call: .; j_call: TRBJ2-7
cdr3_aa: CASSPGGGNQPQHF; cdr3_nt: TGTGCCAGCAGCCCTGGGGGGGGCAATCAGCCCCAGCATTTT; v_call: TRBV7-8; clone_size: .; d_call: .; j_call: TRBJ1-5
cdr3_aa: CASSQEYGDEKLFF; cdr3_nt: TGCGCCAGCAGCCAGGAGTACGGGGATGAAAAACTGTTTTTT; v_call: TRBV4-1; clone_size: .; d_call: .; j_call: TRBJ1-4
cdr3_aa: CASSSSLYEQYF; cdr3_nt: TGTGCCAGCAGCTCGAGCCTATACGAGCAGTACTTC; v_call: TRBV11-2; clone_size: .; d_call: .; j_call: TRBJ2-7
cdr3_aa: CASSPGQGNQPQHF; cdr3_nt: TGCGCCAGCAGCCCTGGGCAGGGCAATCAGCCCCAGCATTTT; v_call: TRBV5-1; clone_size: .; d_call: .; j_call: TRBJ1-5
cdr3_aa: CASSLGTDPAKNIQYF; cdr3_nt: TGTGCCAGCAGCTTGGGGACAGATCCAGCCAAAAACATTCAGTACTTC; v_call: TRBV5-4; clone_size: .; d_call: .; j_call: TRBJ2-4
cdr3_aa: CASSSDSNMNTEAFF; cdr3_nt: TGTGCCAGCAGTTCCGACAGTAACATGAACACTGAAGCTTTCTTT; v_call: TRBV2; clone_size: .; d_call: .; j_call: TRBJ1-1